The T cell receptor beta chain described here comes from a study of CD8+CD57+ T cells in acquired aplastic anemia listed by TCRdb under 2018. About the investigation overall: A mean of about 3.2 ug of DNA, ranging from roughly 0.19 to 30 ug, was extracted from sorted CD4+ and CD8+ cells. Healthy donor samples averaged approximately 10 million reads for CD4+ and roughly 11 million for CD8+ cells.

The germline V gene provides CDR1 SGHTA and CDR2 FQGTGA. The cysteine opens and the phenylalanine closes a CDR3 of 15 amino acids. Only the CDR3 portion is preserved as DNA: 45 bases, with reading frame beginning at the first base. General findings and caveats noted by the study authors: Twenty-nine CD8+ CDR3 sequences were found in both patients and controls but appeared to be highly expressed in patients and within the immunodominant clones of the patients. CD8+ Simpson's diversity did not differ significantly between patients and healthy controls (P=0.060).

With regard to this clonotype: Its antigen has not been determined. A read error may produce the germline difference seen at one junction end.

Profiling of TCR beta VDJ combinations and CDR3 sequences used genomic DNA as the template. TCR repertoire sequencing was run on an Illumina HiSeq 2000. In the original analysis: Repertoire assessment relied on Simpson's diversity index, CDR3 size and DJ length profiles, and TRBV/TRBJ rearrangement plots. The most abundant DNA sequence in the deep sequencing data was defined as the immunodominant clone. CDR3 amino acid sequences were checked for sharing across subjects and were also compared against the VDJdb database and published repertoires. TCRdb reran the public reads through fastp at Q25 and MiXCR, keeping productive beta chains. A single entry per CDR3 protein holds the most common genes and DNA from its merged rows. These V and J calls are TCRdb output, not the study's own analysis. The sample table holds about 420,000 distinct CDR3 sequences, of which 65% to 75% were seen once. The ten biggest clones cover 4% of the sample.

In this study, sorted CD4+ and CD8+ T cells from the blood of healthy subjects and of severe aplastic anemia patients had their TCR repertoires deep-sequenced. Ficoll-Paque density gradient centrifugation was used to isolate peripheral blood mononuclear cells. Before DNA was extracted, CD4+ and CD8+ T cells were sorted using either FACS or magnetic beads. The chain uses TRBV7-3 and TRBJ2-3, and TRBD2 aligns with 8 junction nucleotides. This TCR was recovered from a human donor in good health, serving as a control. The source material was sorted CD4+, CD8+, or CD8+CD57+ T cells (not recorded which) from PBMCs. For the CDR3, the sequence is CASSQDRGGITTPYF. The DNA sequence reads TGTGCCAGCAGCCAAGATCGGGGGGGCATAACTACGCCGTATTTT.